The 30 T cell receptor beta chains presented below share a single source sample, sequenced in a study of blood T cell repertoires in COVID-19. Generated by immunoSEQ multiplex PCR, the TCRdb table keeps only in-frame clones and is missing some. This sample has 25,000 to 40,000 clones; 91% occur once, and the top ten carry less than 7%. Sequenced sample: peripheral blood. The receptor set was obtained from a human donor in a cohort sampled during active COVID-19.

The chain uses TRBV5-5 and TRBJ2-1, with a possible D match to TRBD1 (5 bases). Germline V gives CDR1 SGHKS, CDR2 YYEKEE (reference sequence). The V end lost 4 bases, the J end lost 6 bases, and 20 bases lay between the germline ends. This CDR3 is built from 16 residues. CDR3 loop: CASSVQSQGFGNEQFF. The DNA for the CDR3 is TGTGCCAGCAGCGTCCAATCTCAGGGATTCGGCAATGAGCAGTTCTTC.

The chain is built from TRBV28 and TRBJ2-3; possible D gene TRBD1, 6 bases. The length of the CDR3 is 13 residues. V lost 3 bases and J 5 bases, leaving 9 bases between the germline ends. Germline V gene sequence: CDR1 MDHEN, CDR2 SYDVKM. The CDR3 region has the DNA TGTGCCAGCAGTTTCTCAGGGGAAGATACGCAGTATTTT. Protein sequence: CASSFSGEDTQYF.

The chain recombines TRBV3-1 (or the pseudogene TRBV3-2) with TRBJ2-5; D not resolved. Germline assignment: CDR1 LGHDT and CDR2 YNNKEL (reference sequence). Trimming left V 1 base short and J 5 bases short, with 8 bases between. This CDR3 contains 13 residues. CDR3 residues: CASSQGRLETQYF. The CDR3 bases are TGTGCCAGCAGCCAAGGCCGACTGGAGACCCAGTACTTC.

The chain recombines TRBV3-1 (or the pseudogene TRBV3-2) with TRBJ2-1; perhaps TRBD1 as D (5 bases). Trimming removed 0 bases from V and 5 bases from J, with 8 bases in between. This CDR3 region has 14 residues. Per the germline V gene, CDR1 is LGHDT and CDR2 is YNNKEL (reference sequence). CDR3 coding DNA: TGTGCCAGCAGCCAAGACAGGGCCAACAATGAGCAGTTCTTC. It specifies CASSQDRANNEQFF.

This CDR3 reads CASSSTGNYGYTF. Written as DNA, the CDR3 is TGTGCCAGCTCTTCGACAGGAAACTATGGCTACACCTTC. The J gene is TRBJ1-2, the V gene TRBV18; maybe TRBD1 (6 bases). The ends were cut back, 6 bases at V and 2 bases at J, with 10 bases in the middle. This CDR3 region has 13 residues. Per the germline V gene, CDR1 is KGHSH and CDR2 is LQKENI.

The chain combines TRBV18 with TRBJ1-5, with TRBD1 matching over 9 bases. The CDR3 consists of 20 residues. CDR1 is KGHSH, CDR2 LQKENI, per germline. V was pared by 2 bases and J by 2 bases, with 16 bases of the junction left unmatched. The CDR3 region has the DNA TGTGCCAGCTCACCATATGTGATCGGGACAGGGTTGAGTGGCAATCAGCCCCAGCATTTT. As protein: CASSPYVIGTGLSGNQPQHF.

V gene TRBV7-8 combines with J gene TRBJ2-3; weak D call: TRBD1 (5 bases). The germline V gene has CDR1 SGHVS and CDR2 FQNEAQ. V lost 1 base and J 5 bases, leaving 25 bases between the germline ends. The CDR3 has 19 residues. Here the CDR3 DNA reads TGTGCCAGCAGCTTAGTTTCTATTGGGGCCTACCGTTCTGGAGATACGCAGTATTTT. This encodes CASSLVSIGAYRSGDTQYF.

In its sample, this clone was seen once. The chain uses TRBV20-1 and TRBJ2-6; maybe TRBD1 (6 bases). CDR1 and CDR2 (germline): DFQATT, SNEGSKA (reference sequence). V was trimmed by 3 bases and J by 0 bases, leaving 9 bases between them. The CDR3 length is 15 residues. The CDR3 loop reads CSASTGSSGANVLTF. CDR3 nucleotide sequence: TGCAGTGCTAGTACAGGGTCCTCTGGGGCCAACGTCCTGACTTTC.

This sequence joins TRBV11-2 and TRBJ2-5; D remains ambiguous. The CDR3 sequence is 13 residues long. Germline V CDR1 and CDR2: SGHAT, FQNNGV. The ends were cut back, 1 base at V and 5 bases at J, with 8 bases in the middle. DNA of the CDR3: TGTGCCAGCAGCTTAGGTCTGGCCGAGACCCAGTACTTC. Its translation is CASSLGLAETQYF.

This rearrangement joins TRBV24-1 to TRBJ1-2, with 9 nucleotides matching TRBD1. J lost 5 bases, V lost 2 bases, and 2 bases had no gene match. Germline-derived CDR1 and CDR2 are KGHDR and SFDVKD. This CDR3 region has 14 residues. This CDR3 is CATSDSTGGYGYTF. CDR3 DNA: TGTGCCACCAGTGATTCGACAGGGGGGTATGGCTACACCTTC.

This CDR3 reads CASGPQGHWETQYF. The CDR3 nucleotides are TGTGCTAGTGGTCCCCAGGGGCACTGGGAGACCCAGTACTTC. The genes are TRBV12-5 and TRBJ2-5, with D perhaps TRBD1 (6 bases). V was clipped by 5 bases and J by 5 bases, with 15 bases between them. Germline loops: CDR1 LGHNT, CDR2 FRNRAP. CDR3 length: 14 amino acids.

This chain joins TRBV5-1 and TRBJ2-2; 9 bases align to TRBD1. The CDR3 sequence is 15 residues long. Trimming removed 4 bases from V and 6 bases from J; junction bases left unmatched: 7. CDR1 is SGHRS and CDR2 is YFSETQ in the germline V gene. CDR3 sequence (DNA): TGCGCCAGCAGCCCGGGACAGGGATCGGCCGGGGAGCTGTTTTTT. This gives the protein CASSPGQGSAGELFF.

The V and J genes are TRBV30 and TRBJ2-5; D ambiguous. This CDR3 has 12 amino acids. The V gene's germline CDR1 is GTSNPN and CDR2 SVGIG (reference sequence). The V end lost 4 bases, the J end lost 5 bases, and 11 bases lay between the germline ends. CDR3 coding DNA: TGTGCCTGGAATTTCGCTAAGGAGACCCAGTACTTC. It encodes CAWNFAKETQYF.

V and J are TRBV27 and TRBJ1-2, with 11 bases matching TRBD1. Germline lookup yields CDR1 MNHEY and CDR2 SMNVEV (reference sequence). This CDR3 contains 14 residues. The trim removed 9 bases at V and 8 bases at J, leaving 11 bases unmatched. CDR3 nucleotide sequence: TGTGCCAGTTATCCGGGACAGGGGGTCGGGGGCTACACCTTC. This gives the protein CASYPGQGVGGYTF.

The chain employs TRBV7-2 and TRBJ2-2, with D perhaps matching TRBD1 (5 bases). V was trimmed by 4 bases and J by 3 bases, leaving 12 bases between them. This CDR3 is built from 15 residues. The germline V gene encodes CDR1 SGHTA and CDR2 FQGNSA. DNA of the CDR3: TGTGCCAGCAGCTCCCCGACAGAATACACCGGGGAGCTGTTTTTT. Translating gives CASSSPTEYTGELFF.

The V and J genes are TRBV9 and TRBJ2-5; the D gene is possibly TRBD2 (6 bases). The germline V and J ends were trimmed by 0 bases and 5 bases, with 14 bases remaining between them. CDR1 SGDLS and CDR2 YYNGEE come from the germline V gene. The CDR3 covers 15 residues. The CDR3 loop is CASSVGPTGVETQYF. The CDR3, as DNA: TGTGCCAGCAGCGTAGGCCCGACGGGGGTTGAGACCCAGTACTTC. The variable domain in full, completed from reference TRBV9 and TRBJ2-5, reads DSGVTQTPKHLITATGQRVTLRCSPRSGDLSVYWYQQSLDQGLQFLIQYYNGEERAKGNILERFSAQQFPDLHSELNLSSLELGDSALYFCASSVGPTGVETQYFGPGTRLLVL.

The chain recombines TRBV15 with TRBJ2-1; D might be TRBD2 (7 bases). The CDR3 covers 16 residues. Germline V gene data show CDR1 as LNHNV and CDR2 as YYDKDF (reference sequence). Trimming took 5 bases from V and 0 from J, leaving 14 bases between them. The CDR3 DNA reads TGTGCCACCAGCTCCAAGGGGGGGAGCTCCTACAATGAGCAGTTCTTC. Protein product: CATSSKGGSSYNEQFF.

V usage is TRBV6-5 and J usage is TRBJ1-1; 8 nucleotides match TRBD1. CDR3 length equals 13 residues. V gave up 6 bases and J gave up 10 bases; unmatched junction bases: 10. CDR1 is MNHEY, CDR2 SVGAGI, per germline. The CDR3 DNA reads TGTGCCAGCAGCGCGTCAGGGGGCTCCGGAGCTTTCTTT. This encodes CASSASGGSGAFF.

The V call is TRBV12-3 or TRBV12-4, the J call TRBJ2-5; D is unclear. The CDR3 contains 13 residues. V lost 1 base to trimming and J lost 2 bases, with 5 bases between them. The CDR3 protein is CASSLGRQETQYF. In DNA, the CDR3 is TGTGCCAGCAGTTTAGGCAGGCAAGAGACCCAGTACTTC.

The CDR3 spells CASTSYSPKASGANVLTF. DNA of the CDR3: TGTGCCAGTACCTCCTACAGCCCGAAGGCCTCTGGGGCCAACGTCCTGACTTTC. The chain carries TRBV19 and TRBJ2-6; D uncertain. CDR3 size: 18 residues. The V gene's germline CDR1 is LNHDA and CDR2 SQIVND (reference sequence). Trimming took 7 bases from V and 0 from J, leaving 19 bases between them.

This clone was observed a few times. The chain is built from TRBV9 and TRBJ1-3; no clear D. CDR1 and CDR2 (germline): SGDLS, YYNGEE. This CDR3 region has 15 residues. Trimming cost V 0 bases and J 0 bases, with 7 bases left between them. The DNA for the CDR3 is TGTGCCAGCAGCGTAGCATCCGGCTCTGGAAACACCATATATTTT. It codes for CASSVASGSGNTIYF.

The V gene is TRBV7-9, the J gene TRBJ1-5; no reliable D call. The CDR3 has 15 residues. With 6 bases removed from V and 3 bases from J, the gap between germline ends came to 15 bases. The germline CDR1 and CDR2 sequences are SEHNR and FQNEAQ (reference sequence). CDR3 sequence: CASSLVGSDNQPQHF. The CDR3 DNA sequence: TGTGCCAGCAGTTTGGTCGGGTCCGACAATCAGCCCCAGCATTTT.

The chain uses TRBV9 and TRBJ1-1, with 7 bases lining up with TRBD1. J gave up 1 base and V 0 bases, and 3 bases lay outside the gene matches. This CDR3 contains 15 residues. Germline loops: CDR1 SGDLS, CDR2 YYNGEE. CDR3: CASSVDRGGNTEAFF. For the CDR3, the DNA is TGTGCCAGCAGCGTAGACAGGGGTGGGAACACTGAAGCTTTCTTT.

This rearrangement joins TRBV7-2 to TRBJ2-7; possibly TRBD2 for D (5 bases). The CDR3 contains 15 residues. Germline V gene lookup returns CDR1 SGHTA and CDR2 FQGNSA. V was clipped by 1 base and J by 4 bases, with 14 bases between them. CDR3 loop: CASSLGLLSVYEQYV. The CDR3 DNA is TGTGCCAGCAGCTTAGGACTCCTTAGCGTTTACGAGCAGTACGTC.

The rearrangement uses TRBV5-8 and TRBJ2-3, with unresolved D. CDR1 SGHTS and CDR2 YDEGEE come from the germline V gene. This CDR3 contains 14 residues. V gave up 0 bases and J gave up 4 bases, with 9 bases separating them. CDR3 residues: CASSLASVADTQYF. The CDR3 nucleotides read TGTGCCAGCAGCTTGGCCTCGGTGGCAGATACGCAGTATTTT. The full variable domain, in which reference TRBV5-8 and TRBJ2-3 provide the parts outside the CDR3, is EAGVTQSPTHLIKTRGQQATLRCSPISGHTSVYWYQQALGLGLQFLLWYDEGEERNRGNFPPRFSGRQFPNYSSELNVNALELEDSALYLCASSLASVADTQYFGPGTRLTVL.

The V call is TRBV19, the J call TRBJ1-6; a weak D match, TRBD1 (5 bases). Trimming shortened V by 6 bases and J by 8 bases, and 11 bases separated the two germline ends. This CDR3 has 13 amino acids. The germline V gene encodes CDR1 LNHDA and CDR2 SQIVND (reference sequence). CDR3 nucleotides: TGTGCCAGTAGAGGGGCCCGCCATTCACCCCTCCACTTT. Amino acid sequence: CASRGARHSPLHF.

The CDR3, as DNA: TGTGCCAGCAGCCAACCCCGGGACATACTTTCACCCCTCCACTTT. Translated, it gives CASSQPRDILSPLHF. The chain recombines TRBV3-1 (or the pseudogene TRBV3-2) with TRBJ1-6; TRBD1 is a possible D gene (6 bases). Trimming shortened V by 2 bases and J by 9 bases, and 14 bases separated the two germline ends. The CDR3 is 15 amino acids. The V gene's germline CDR1 is LGHDT and CDR2 YNNKEL (reference sequence).

This chain joins TRBV7-9 and TRBJ2-7, with 8 bases fitting TRBD1. Germline V CDR1 and CDR2: SEHNR, FQNEAQ (reference sequence). Trimming took 10 bases from V and 5 from J; bases not matched to a gene: 13. The CDR3 consists of 14 residues. The CDR3 sequence: CATGQGAPENEQYV. As DNA, the CDR3 is TGTGCCACAGGACAGGGAGCGCCTGAGAACGAGCAGTACGTC.

This sequence joins TRBV19 and TRBJ2-5; D is uncertain. The V gene's germline CDR1 is LNHDA and CDR2 SQIVND (reference sequence). The V end lost 7 bases, the J end lost 1 base, and 16 bases lay between the germline ends. The CDR3 has 15 residues. CDR3 DNA: TGTGCCAGTAAACCCCAGTCTAGTACCCAAGAGACCCAGTACTTC. Translation gives CASKPQSSTQETQYF.

This chain connects TRBV3-1 (or the pseudogene TRBV3-2) to TRBJ2-7; D gene unclear. Germline CDR1 and CDR2: LGHDT and YNNKEL (reference sequence). The V gene lost 4 bases and the J gene lost 0 bases, with 13 bases spanning the gap. This CDR3 spans 15 amino acids. CDR3 sequence: CASSPSRLISYEQYV. The CDR3, as DNA: TGTGCCAGCAGCCCCTCTCGACTGATCTCCTACGAGCAGTACGTC.